A single sample gave rise to the 27 T cell receptor beta chains below, sequenced in a study of blood T cell repertoires in COVID-19. Clones were sequenced by immunoSEQ multiplex PCR, and TCRdb holds only the in-frame ones, with some missing. Seen here are just over 250,000 clones, 80% to 90% observed once, and the top ten hold about 10%. Sequencing was carried out using peripheral blood. The receptors derive from a woman aged 70-85 years with COVID-19, enrolled during active disease.

V is TRBV5-1 and J is TRBJ2-7, with TRBD1 identical over 8 bases. This CDR3 comprises 14 residues. After removal of 2 bases from V and 0 bases from J, the junction contained 1 base not matched to a gene. The V gene's germline CDR1 is SGHRS and CDR2 YFSETQ. CDR3 loop: CASSFGQGSYEQYF. The CDR3 coding sequence is TGCGCCAGCAGCTTTGGACAGGGCTCCTACGAGCAGTACTTC.

The chain recombines TRBV5-5 with TRBJ2-2, with TRBD2 identical over 14 bases. The CDR3 is 17 amino acids. CDR1 is SGHKS, CDR2 YYEKEE, per germline (reference sequence). V lost 4 bases, J lost 7 bases, and 9 bases stayed unmatched. This chain's CDR3 is CASSRGLAGVTGGELFF. Written as DNA, the CDR3 is TGTGCCAGCAGCCGGGGACTAGCGGGAGTTACGGGCGGGGAGCTGTTTTTT. Supplemented by reference TRBV5-5 and TRBJ2-2, the full variable domain reads DAGVTQSPTHLIKTRGQQVTLRCSPISGHKSVSWYQQVLGQGPQFIFQYYEKEERGRGNFPDRFSARQFPNYSSELNVNALLLGDSALYLCASSRGLAGVTGGELFFGEGSRLTVL.

V usage is TRBV3-1 (or the pseudogene TRBV3-2) and J usage is TRBJ2-2, with 8 bases aligning to TRBD1. The CDR3 contains 16 residues. V shed 8 bases and J 0 bases; nucleotides not matched to a gene: 8. Germline loops: CDR1 LGHDT, CDR2 YNNKEL (reference sequence). The DNA for the CDR3 is TGTGCCAGCCTGGCAGGGGGCAACGCGAACACCGGGGAGCTGTTTTTT. Translation: CASLAGGNANTGELFF.

This clone was picked up a small number of times. The chain employs TRBV19 and TRBJ1-1; perhaps TRBD1 as D (5 bases). From germline, CDR1 is LNHDA and CDR2 SQIVND (reference sequence). The CDR3 is 16 residues long. The V end lost 3 bases, the J end lost 4 bases, and 18 bases lay between the germline ends. The chain's CDR3 is CASSIRSGARGTEAFF. The CDR3 coding sequence is TGTGCCAGTAGTATCCGTTCCGGGGCGCGGGGCACTGAAGCTTTCTTT.

The chain employs TRBV4-2 and TRBJ2-2; 10 nucleotides match TRBD2. Germline V CDR1 and CDR2: LGHNA, YNFKEQ. J was trimmed by 5 bases and V by 4 bases; bases with no gene match: 16. The CDR3 has 19 amino acids. CDR3 in amino acids: CASSPQVLAGVGDTGELFF. The CDR3 nucleotides read TGTGCCAGCAGCCCCCAGGTGCTAGCGGGAGTAGGGGATACCGGGGAGCTGTTTTTT.

V and J are TRBV28 and TRBJ1-2; 7 bases are shared with TRBD1. This CDR3 spans 14 amino acids. Germline V gene data show CDR1 as MDHEN and CDR2 as SYDVKM. Unmatched junction bases numbered 4, after V lost 2 bases and J lost 4 bases. CDR3 nucleotides: TGTGCCAGCAGTTTAGACAGGGTGACCTATGGCTACACCTTC. This gives the protein CASSLDRVTYGYTF.

The chain recombines TRBV5-1 with TRBJ2-2; D not certain. V was shortened by 1 base and J by 4 bases, with 14 bases between the two germline ends. Looked up from germline, CDR1 is SGHRS and CDR2 is YFSETQ. The CDR3 extends over 16 amino acids. CDR3 sequence reads: CASSLSGLPGTGELFF. CDR3 nucleotide sequence: TGCGCCAGCAGCTTGTCTGGGCTCCCCGGCACCGGGGAGCTGTTTTTT.

The V and J genes are TRBV11-3 and TRBJ2-7; D is ambiguous. Trimming pared 0 bases from V and 4 bases from J, leaving 10 bases between. This CDR3 region has 14 residues. CDR1 and CDR2 from the germline V gene are SGHNT and YENEEA. In nucleotides, the CDR3 is TGTGCCAGCAGCTTAGATCGTGGAGAGTACGAGCAGTACTTC. Amino acids: CASSLDRGEYEQYF.

The genes are TRBV27 and TRBJ2-1, with 15 bases that match TRBD2. CDR1 and CDR2 from the germline V gene are MNHEY and SMNVEV (reference sequence). This CDR3 is built from 18 residues. V lost 5 bases and J lost 2; bases outside the gene matches: 7. CDR3 sequence: CASSPPGLAGGPYNEQFF. The CDR3 DNA reads TGTGCCAGCAGTCCCCCCGGACTAGCGGGAGGGCCCTACAATGAGCAGTTCTTC.

The gene calls are TRBV9 and TRBJ1-3, with a possible D match to TRBD1 (6 bases). CDR3 length: 13 amino acids. Trimming stripped 7 bases from V and 1 base from J, with 9 bases between. Germline CDR1 and CDR2: SGDLS and YYNGEE. CDR3 region: CASGQGSGNTIYF. The CDR3 nucleotides are TGTGCCAGCGGGCAGGGGTCTGGAAACACCATATATTTT.

This sequence joins TRBV6-2 or TRBV6-3 and TRBJ1-5; D might be TRBD1 (5 bases). CDR1 and CDR2 from the germline V gene are MNHEY and SVGEGT. There are 14 residues in the CDR3. V was pared by 3 bases and J by 4 bases, with 10 bases between. The CDR3 nucleotides read TGTGCCAGCAGTTATGTGAAGGGGAATCAGCCCCAGCATTTT. Translating gives CASSYVKGNQPQHF.

The chain links TRBV11-3 to TRBJ2-1; weak D call: TRBD2 (5 bases). CDR3 length: 14 amino acids. Germline V gives CDR1 SGHNT, CDR2 YENEEA. V shed 5 bases and J shed 7 bases, with 15 bases lying between them. The CDR3 DNA follows: TGTGCCAGCAGCCTCTTAACGGAGGCTAATGAGCAGTTCTTC. As protein: CASSLLTEANEQFF.

The CDR3 is CATRLSIGTDTQYF. Here the CDR3 DNA reads TGTGCCACCAGACTGTCGATTGGCACAGATACGCAGTATTTT. The rearrangement uses TRBV15 and TRBJ2-3; D is unclear. Germline CDR1 is LNHNV and CDR2 is YYDKDF (reference sequence). The CDR3 covers 14 residues. V was shortened by 6 bases and J by 1 base, with 11 bases between the two germline ends.

The chain has TRBV25-1 and TRBJ2-1; no firm D call. The V end lost 1 base, the J end lost 4 bases, and 14 bases lay between the germline ends. The CDR3 is made up of 16 amino acids. Per germline, CDR1 MGHDK and CDR2 SYGVNS. The CDR3 protein is CASSESFASAYNEQFF. The CDR3 nucleotides read TGTGCCAGCAGTGAATCATTCGCGAGCGCGTACAATGAGCAGTTCTTC.

The CDR3 reads CATSDGFRYEQYF. The CDR3 coding sequence is TGTGCCACCAGTGACGGGTTTAGGTACGAGCAGTACTTC. V is TRBV24-1 and J is TRBJ2-7; no reliable D call. The CDR3 runs 13 residues. Germline CDR1 reads KGHDR; CDR2 reads SFDVKD. V dropped 4 bases and J dropped 4 bases, with 10 bases sitting between them.

J is TRBJ2-6 and V is TRBV18, with D tentatively TRBD1 (6 bases). Between the trimmed V and J ends, which lost 2 bases and 0 bases, there was a span of 11 bases. CDR1 and CDR2 from the germline V gene are KGHSH and LQKENI. The CDR3 consists of 17 residues. The CDR3 DNA follows: TGTGCCAGCTCACCAGGACAGCCGAGCTCTGGGGCCAACGTCCTGACTTTC. Translating gives CASSPGQPSSGANVLTF. Based on the CDR3 plus reference TRBV18 and TRBJ2-6, the full variable domain is NAGVMQNPRHLVRRRGQEARLRCSPMKGHSHVYWYRQLPEEGLKFMVYLQKENIIDESGMPKERFSAEFPKEGPSILRIQQVVRGDSAAYFCASSPGQPSSGANVLTFGAGSRLTVL.

The chain carries TRBV6-5 and TRBJ1-5; D is perhaps TRBD1 (5 bases). V was pared by 7 bases and J by 2 bases, with 12 bases between. This CDR3 is built from 14 residues. Germline assignment: CDR1 MNHEY and CDR2 SVGAGI. The CDR3 region has the DNA TGTGCCAGCACCCCGGGGGGAGGCAATCAGCCCCAGCATTTT. It yields the protein CASTPGGGNQPQHF.

This rearrangement joins TRBV5-1 to TRBJ2-1, with 9 bases aligning to TRBD2. Germline CDR1 is SGHRS and CDR2 is YFSETQ. V was clipped by 0 bases and J by 5 bases; unmatched bases: 3. The CDR3 totals 15 residues. The CDR3 here is CASSLVLAGNNEQFF. CDR3 DNA: TGCGCCAGCAGCTTGGTCCTAGCGGGAAACAATGAGCAGTTCTTC.

The rearrangement joins TRBV19 to TRBJ2-7; 11 nucleotides align to TRBD1. The V segment lost 5 bases and the J segment 3 bases; nucleotides outside the gene matches: 6. CDR1 is LNHDA and CDR2 is SQIVND in the germline V gene (reference sequence). This CDR3 spans 15 amino acids. The CDR3 DNA is TGTGCCAGTAGTCTTACCGGGACAGGGGGCTACGAGCAGTACTTC. The encoded protein is CASSLTGTGGYEQYF.

The chain links TRBV7-9 to TRBJ1-4; 12 bases fit TRBD1. The CDR3 sequence is 16 residues long. Losses at the gene ends were 5 bases for V and 8 bases for J; bases not matched to a gene: 9. Germline CDR1 is SEHNR and CDR2 is FQNEAQ (reference sequence). CDR3 DNA: TGTGCCAGCAGCCCTGGGACAGGGGGCCGGAAGGAAAAACTGTTTTTT. Its translation: CASSPGTGGRKEKLFF. Drawing the rest from reference TRBV7-9 and TRBJ1-4, the complete variable domain is DTGVSQNPRHKITKRGQNVTFRCDPISEHNRLYWYRQTLGQGPEFLTYFQNEAQLEKSRLLSDRFSAERPKGSFSTLEIQRTEQGDSAMYLCASSPGTGGRKEKLFFGSGTQLSVL.

The chain joins TRBV5-5 to TRBJ2-4; TRBD2 is a possible D gene (6 bases). The CDR3 has 16 residues. V was cut by 1 base and J by 0 bases, with 11 bases left in between. From germline, CDR1 is SGHKS and CDR2 YYEKEE (reference sequence). DNA for the CDR3: TGTGCCAGCAGCTTGATGGGGGGAGAAGCCAAAAACATTCAGTACTTC. Protein sequence: CASSLMGGEAKNIQYF.

This clone was detected only once. The chain uses TRBV18 and TRBJ2-3; TRBD2 aligns across 12 bases. The CDR3 has 16 amino acids. After removal of 2 bases from V and 5 bases from J, the junction contained 5 bases not matched to a gene. Germline V gene data show CDR1 as KGHSH and CDR2 as LQKENI. DNA of the CDR3: TGTGCCAGCTCACCATCCCTAGCGGGAGGGCAAGATACGCAGTATTTT. Protein sequence: CASSPSLAGGQDTQYF.

The chain carries TRBV6-5 and TRBJ1-1, with D perhaps TRBD1 (6 bases). The CDR3 is 13 amino acids. The V end lost 8 bases, the J end lost 5 bases, and 15 bases lay between the germline ends. Per germline, CDR1 MNHEY and CDR2 SVGAGI. CDR3 region: CASRSRGRTEAFF. Here the CDR3 DNA reads TGTGCCAGCCGAAGCAGGGGACGAACTGAAGCTTTCTTT.

CDR3 in amino acids: CATESRANQGGTQYF. CDR3 DNA sequence: TGTGCCACCGAAAGCCGGGCCAACCAGGGGGGGACCCAGTACTTC. V gene TRBV19 combines with J gene TRBJ2-5; maybe TRBD1 (7 bases). This CDR3 has 15 amino acids. Trimming left V 10 bases short and J 7 bases short, with 25 bases between. The germline V gene encodes CDR1 LNHDA and CDR2 SQIVND (reference sequence).

The chain couples TRBV6-5 to TRBJ1-6, with D hard to call. The CDR3 consists of 15 residues. CDR1 and CDR2 (germline): MNHEY, SVGAGI. V was trimmed by 7 bases and J by 4 bases, leaving 14 bases between them. The DNA of the CDR3 is TGTGCCAGCACCCCTCGGAGGCAGTATAATTCACCCCTCCACTTT. Translated, it gives CASTPRRQYNSPLHF.

The chain uses TRBV15 and TRBJ1-3, with D possibly TRBD1 on 5 matching bases. Germline CDR1 is LNHNV and CDR2 is YYDKDF (reference sequence). This CDR3 comprises 13 residues. Trimming removed 3 bases from V and 7 bases from J, with 10 bases in between. The chain's CDR3 is CATSSGSGNTIYF. The CDR3, as DNA: TGTGCCACCAGCAGCGGATCAGGGAACACCATATATTTT.

The V call is TRBV21-1, the J call TRBJ2-1; TRBD2 is taken as the D call from the table, unchecked against the DNA. TRBV21-1 is a pseudogene segment. The CDR3 is made up of 18 amino acids. As DNA, the CDR3 is TGTGCCAGCAGCAAAGATTTGTGGCGGGCACCGGGATACAATGAGCAGTTCTTC. Translation: CASSKDLWRAPGYNEQFF.